This T cell receptor (beta chain) is from a study of blood T cell repertoires in COVID-19. J gave up 1 base and V 5 bases, and 5 bases lay outside the gene matches. Germline loops: CDR1 LNHDA, CDR2 SQIVND (reference sequence). The CDR3 loop spans 15 amino acids. This clone came up once. Original processing methods: Scientists estimated how many nucleated cells there were by amplifying reference gene primers. Only in-frame clones appear in the TCRdb table, and some are missing; sequencing was by immunoSEQ multiplex PCR. For V, J and clone size, that table is used; D and trimming come from the DNA. The sample holds hundreds of thousands of clones, roughly 86% seen once.

The TCR sequence derives from a middle-aged man in a cohort exposed to, infected with or recovered from COVID-19 (not recorded which). The specimen was PBMCs or T cells enriched from blood (not recorded which). The chain couples TRBV19 to TRBJ1-1, with 9 nucleotides matching TRBD1. The CDR3 DNA reads TGTGCCAGTAGTCCAGCACAGGGGGCGAACACTGAAGCTTTCTTT. Protein: CASSPAQGANTEAFF.